This TCR beta chain was recovered during a study of blood T cell repertoires in COVID-19. Study-level background: PBMCs, B-cell-depleted T cells, or T cells provided the cDNA or gDNA that made up the material.

Original handling: By means of reference gene primer amplification, nucleated cell counts were estimated. Profiled with immunoSEQ multiplex PCR; TCRdb holds only in-frame clones, not every one. V and J calls and clone size are those listed in that table; D and trimming were worked out from the DNA. The data show around 160,000 clones, approximately 83% seen once. The CDR3 has 16 residues. V was shortened by 2 bases and J by 2 bases, with 16 bases between the two germline ends. CDR1 and CDR2 (germline): SEHNR, FQNEAQ (reference sequence). The sample was peripheral blood. This clonotype originated in a woman between 55 and 75 years old with COVID-19, enrolled during active disease. V is TRBV7-9 and J is TRBJ2-7; D possibly corresponds to TRBD2 (6 bases). CDR3 DNA: TGTGCCAGCAGCTTATCCGGCGGACGGGGGACCTACGAGCAGTACTTC. Its translation: CASSLSGGRGTYEQYF.